This T cell receptor beta chain was identified during a study of cytomegalovirus exposure and HLA in healthy donors. Both 60 Vbeta primers and 13 Jbeta primers went into the PCR. The table came from immunoSEQ multiplex PCR; TCRdb's copy has only in-frame clones and leaves some out. Of 90,000 to 140,000 clones in the sample, roughly 70% are singletons; the top ten hold under 1.5%. This clone was seen a few times. Input material: PBMCs. The sequence came from a man in his forties in good health and CMV-seronegative.

The CDR3: CASSLNRESPAAQHF. The CDR3 nucleotides are TGTGCCAGCAGTTTAAACAGGGAGTCCCCGGCGGCCCAGCATTTT. The chain recombines TRBV27 with TRBJ1-5, with D perhaps matching TRBD1 (6 bases). Looked up from germline, CDR1 is MNHEY and CDR2 is SMNVEV (reference sequence). Between the trimmed V and J ends, which lost 2 bases and 11 bases, there was a span of 19 bases. CDR3 length: 15 amino acids.